A selection of T cell receptor beta chains follows, all from one sample in a study of chemoradiotherapy in HPV16-positive cancers. Sequencing used immunoSEQ multiplex PCR; TCRdb keeps in-frame clones, though not all of them. The sample has a few thousand clones, 75% to 95% seen once; the top ten hold around 4%. Material: tumor tissue, obtained from a patient who underwent chemoradiotherapy. Receptors originate from a human donor with HPV-associated anogenital cancer. The CDR3 runs from the conserved cysteine through the conserved F or W. The order of the fields is CDR3 protein, D gene, V gene. D genes are given only for firm matches.

CDR3: CACPGASRRDSPLHF; D: NA; V: TRBV30
CDR3: CATSRDSGVNSPLHF; D: NA; V: TRBV15
CDR3: CASSPLTDYGYTF; D: NA; V: TRBV27
CDR3: CAWSPGTGGHNDSTLARGYGYTF; D: TRBD1; V: TRBV30
CDR3: CASSPRQRTEQFF; D: NA; V: TRBV11-3
CDR3: CASTREAETLQFF; D: NA; V: TRBV2
CDR3: CSTRLAGTETQYF; D: TRBD2; V: TRBV29-1
CDR3: CASSEEANVLTF; D: NA; V: TRBV2
CDR3: CASSLSFGTNTGELFF; D: NA; V: TRBV5-4
CDR3: CASSQAPSRLAPLHF; D: NA; V: TRBV7-2
CDR3: CASSYSVPTGVGNQPQHF; D: TRBD1; V: TRBV4-1
CDR3: CASSFFGEIIGYGYTF; D: NA; V: TRBV5-6
CDR3: CASSLELGVSYNEQFF; D: NA; V: TRBV7-2
CDR3: CASSSSGTGVYEQYF; D: TRBD1; V: TRBV19
CDR3: CASSLDLGTDTQYF; D: NA; V: TRBV11-1
CDR3: CASSGQGGNTIYF; D: TRBD1; V: TRBV5-1
CDR3: CASSVGRSGGDTYNEQFF; D: TRBD2; V: TRBV9
CDR3: CASSPDPGNSGNTIYF; D: NA; V: TRBV5-4
CDR3: CASSIVGARQGNTEAFF; D: NA; V: TRBV19
CDR3: CASSDNPGTSTDTQYF; D: NA; V: TRBV7-3
CDR3: CASSSEGANTEAFF; D: TRBD1; V: TRBV28
CDR3: CASSQAGTGELFF; D: TRBD2; V: TRBV7-2
CDR3: CASSAPGYTEAFF; D: NA; V: TRBV10-2
CDR3: CASSRSTGTGTDTQYF; D: NA; V: TRBV5-1
CDR3: CASSVGHRNEKLFF; D: NA; V: TRBV5-6
CDR3: CASSLSPGADTQYF; D: NA; V: TRBV27
CDR3: CASSLERSGGADTQYF; D: TRBD2; V: TRBV4-2
CDR3: CASSLGIARYNEQFF; D: NA; V: TRBV5-4
CDR3: CASSASGRSYNEQFF; D: TRBD2; V: TRBV6-5
CDR3: CASSAAGTGYTEAFF; D: TRBD1; V: TRBV5-6
CDR3: CASSLTGGENTEAFF; D: NA; V: TRBV7-3
CDR3: CAWSGAGARLILYF; D: NA; V: TRBV30
CDR3: CASSLSRSSSYNSPLHF; D: NA; V: TRBV27
CDR3: CASSQGVYGRGGSPLHF; D: NA; V: TRBV14
CDR3: CASKDKRGLVETQYF; D: TRBD2; V: TRBV2
CDR3: CASSQEAGGYEQYF; D: TRBD2; V: TRBV4-2
CDR3: CASSHTLAGEQFF; D: TRBD2; V: TRBV4-3
CDR3: CASSESPSASTEAFF; D: NA; V: TRBV5-6
CDR3: CASSLDLTGTQYF; D: NA; V: TRBV6-5
CDR3: CASSLEDRGRHSPLHF; D: TRBD1; V: TRBV7-9